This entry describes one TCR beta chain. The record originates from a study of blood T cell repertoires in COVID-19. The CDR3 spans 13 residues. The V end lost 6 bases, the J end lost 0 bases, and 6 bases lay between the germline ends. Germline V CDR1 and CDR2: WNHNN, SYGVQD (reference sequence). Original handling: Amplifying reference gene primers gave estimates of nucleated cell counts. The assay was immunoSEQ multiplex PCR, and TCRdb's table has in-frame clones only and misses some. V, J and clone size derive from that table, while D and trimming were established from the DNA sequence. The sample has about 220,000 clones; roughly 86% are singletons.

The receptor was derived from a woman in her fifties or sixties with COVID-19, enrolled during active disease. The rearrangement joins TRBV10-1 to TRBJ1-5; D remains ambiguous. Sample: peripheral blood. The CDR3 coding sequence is TGCGCCAGCAGCCAGTATAGCAATCAGCCCCAGCATTTT. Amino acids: CASSQYSNQPQHF.